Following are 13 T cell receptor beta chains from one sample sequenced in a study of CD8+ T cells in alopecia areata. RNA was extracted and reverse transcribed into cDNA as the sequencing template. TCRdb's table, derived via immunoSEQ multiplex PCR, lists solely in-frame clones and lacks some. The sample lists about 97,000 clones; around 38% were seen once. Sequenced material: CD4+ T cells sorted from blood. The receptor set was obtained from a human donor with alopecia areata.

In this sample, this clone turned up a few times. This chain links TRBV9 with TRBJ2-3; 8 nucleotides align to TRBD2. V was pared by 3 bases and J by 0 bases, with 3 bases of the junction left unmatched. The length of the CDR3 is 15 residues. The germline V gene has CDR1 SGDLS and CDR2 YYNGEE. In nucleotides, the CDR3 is TGTGCCAGCAGCGCCTTAGCGGGGAGCACAGATACGCAGTATTTT. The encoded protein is CASSALAGSTDTQYF.

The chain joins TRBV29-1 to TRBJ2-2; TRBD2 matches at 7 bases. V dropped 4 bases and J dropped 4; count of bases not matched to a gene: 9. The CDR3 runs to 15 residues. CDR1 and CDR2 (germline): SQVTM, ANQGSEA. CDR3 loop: CSVGGPSGPTGELFF. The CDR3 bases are TGCAGCGTTGGCGGGCCTAGCGGTCCCACCGGGGAGCTGTTTTTT.

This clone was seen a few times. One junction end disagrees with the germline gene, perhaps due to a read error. The CDR3 region is CASSQDFWGRNF. CDR3 sequence (DNA): TGTGCCAGCAGCCAAGATTTTTGGGGACGGAACTTC. The genes are TRBV14 and TRBJ1-2; D is perhaps TRBD1 (5 bases). This CDR3 has 12 residues. CDR1 SGHDN and CDR2 FVKESK come from the germline V gene.

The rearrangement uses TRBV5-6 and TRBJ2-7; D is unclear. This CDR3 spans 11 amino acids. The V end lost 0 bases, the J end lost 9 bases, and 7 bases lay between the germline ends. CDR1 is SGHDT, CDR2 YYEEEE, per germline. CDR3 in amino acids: CASSLGQGQYF. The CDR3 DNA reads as TGTGCCAGCAGCTTGGGCCAAGGGCAGTACTTC.

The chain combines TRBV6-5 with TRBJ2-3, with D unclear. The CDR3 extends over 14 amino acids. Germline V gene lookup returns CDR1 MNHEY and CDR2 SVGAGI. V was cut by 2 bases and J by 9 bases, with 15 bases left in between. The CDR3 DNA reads TGTGCCAGCAGTTACAGCCCCGTGGGTGGCACGCAGTATTTT. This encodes CASSYSPVGGTQYF.

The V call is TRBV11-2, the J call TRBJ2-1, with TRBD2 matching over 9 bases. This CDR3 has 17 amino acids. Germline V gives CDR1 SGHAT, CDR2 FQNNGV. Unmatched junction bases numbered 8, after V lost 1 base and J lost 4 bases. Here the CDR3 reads CASSLVFSAGGYNEQFF. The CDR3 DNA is TGTGCCAGCAGCTTAGTTTTTTCCGCGGGAGGGTACAATGAGCAGTTCTTC.

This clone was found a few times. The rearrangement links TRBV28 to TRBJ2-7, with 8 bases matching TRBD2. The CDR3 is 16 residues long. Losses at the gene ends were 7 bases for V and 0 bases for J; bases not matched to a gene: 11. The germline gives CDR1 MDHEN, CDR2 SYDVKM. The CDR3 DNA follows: TGTGCCAGCAACCGGGGGGGCGGTACAAGCTCCTACGAGCAGTACTTC. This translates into CASNRGGGTSSYEQYF.

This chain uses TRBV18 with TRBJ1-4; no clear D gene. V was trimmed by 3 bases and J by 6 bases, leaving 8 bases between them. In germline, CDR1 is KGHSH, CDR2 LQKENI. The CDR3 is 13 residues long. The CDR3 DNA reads TGTGCCAGCTCACCCCTCGTCGATGAAAAACTGTTTTTT. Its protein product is CASSPLVDEKLFF.

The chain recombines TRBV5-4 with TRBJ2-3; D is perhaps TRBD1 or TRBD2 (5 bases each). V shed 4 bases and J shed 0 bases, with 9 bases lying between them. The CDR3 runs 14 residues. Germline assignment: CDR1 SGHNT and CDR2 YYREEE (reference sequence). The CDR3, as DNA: TGTGCCAGCAGCGAAAGGGACAGCACAGATACGCAGTATTTT. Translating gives CASSERDSTDTQYF.

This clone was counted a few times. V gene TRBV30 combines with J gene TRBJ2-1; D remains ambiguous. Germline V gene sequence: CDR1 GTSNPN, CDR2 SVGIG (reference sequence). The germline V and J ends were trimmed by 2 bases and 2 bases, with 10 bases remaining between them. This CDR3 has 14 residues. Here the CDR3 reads CAWSPSGPYNEQFF. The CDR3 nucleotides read TGTGCCTGGAGTCCTTCCGGGCCCTACAATGAGCAGTTCTTC.

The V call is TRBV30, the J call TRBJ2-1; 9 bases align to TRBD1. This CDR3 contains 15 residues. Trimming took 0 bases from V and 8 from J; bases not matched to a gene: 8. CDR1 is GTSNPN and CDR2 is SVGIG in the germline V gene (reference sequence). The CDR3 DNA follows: TGTGCCTGGAGTGTTGGAGACAGGGGGATGTATGAGCAGTTCTTC. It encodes CAWSVGDRGMYEQFF.

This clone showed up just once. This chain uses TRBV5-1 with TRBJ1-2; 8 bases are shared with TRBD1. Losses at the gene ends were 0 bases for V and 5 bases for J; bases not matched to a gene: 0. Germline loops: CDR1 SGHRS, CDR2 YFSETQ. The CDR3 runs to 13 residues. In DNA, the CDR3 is TGCGCCAGCAGCTTGGGGACAGGGTATGGCTACACCTTC. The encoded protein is CASSLGTGYGYTF.

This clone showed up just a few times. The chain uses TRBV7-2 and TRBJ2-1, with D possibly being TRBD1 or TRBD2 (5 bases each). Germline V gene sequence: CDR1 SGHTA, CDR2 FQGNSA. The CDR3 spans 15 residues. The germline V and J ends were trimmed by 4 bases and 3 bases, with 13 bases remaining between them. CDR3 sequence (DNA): TGTGCCAGCAGCTCCGCCGGGACGGACTACAATGAGCAGTTCTTC. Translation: CASSSAGTDYNEQFF.